The text below deals with one T cell receptor (beta chain). What it recognizes is unknown. The data stem from a study of CXCR3-negative and CXCR3-positive naive CD8 T cells. Across the study: Per-library TRB read counts averaged about 1.5 +/- 0.3 million, adding up to some 150 million in total.

Identification of naive CD8+ T cells rested on CD45RO-CCR7+CD27+CD95- status. Regarding the study as a whole: Greater hydrophobicity was found in TRB CDR3s of CXCR3-positive naive cells than of CXCR3-negative naive cells.

5' RACE that incorporated UMI labels was used to prepare the TRB cDNA libraries. After re-calling the 5' RACE reads, TCRdb lists one entry per CDR3 protein, DNA absent. The sample table sets out around 61,000 distinct CDR3 sequences. Germline V gives CDR1 MDHEN, CDR2 SYDVKM. The CDR3 loop spans 15 amino acids. The V gene is TRBV28, the J gene TRBJ1-2. The TCR comes from a human donor in good health. Some clones in this sample may be carry-over from other donors' samples. Input material: naive CXCR3+ CD8+ T cells from blood. Subset noted: CD45RO-CCR7+CD27+CD95- naive CD8+ T cells expressing CXCR3 (TNR3+). Here the CDR3 reads CASTLGPEVNYGYTF.